These T cell receptor beta chains were read from a single sample in a study of blood T cell repertoires in COVID-19. Measured with immunoSEQ multiplex PCR; TCRdb has only the in-frame clones, and not every one. The data contain some 330,000 clones, more than 70% of them singletons. Sequenced sample: PBMCs or T cells enriched from blood (not recorded which). These receptors were collected from a man aged 35 to 55 in a cohort exposed to, infected with or recovered from COVID-19 (not recorded which). Each CDR3 is given with its conserved first and last residue. Fields, in order: CDR3 length, D gene, J gene, V gene, clone size, CDR3 protein, CDR3 DNA. D genes are given only for firm matches. Clone sizes are given selectively: once, few, many, or a class where the clone is expanded.

cdr3_length: 15
d_call: TRBD2
j_call: TRBJ2-7
v_call: TRBV9
clone_size: few
cdr3_aa: CASSAGLAADYEQYF
cdr3_nt: TGTGCCAGCAGCGCCGGACTAGCGGCTGACTACGAGCAGTACTTC

cdr3_length: 14
d_call: TRBD1
j_call: TRBJ2-5
v_call: TRBV28
clone_size: .
cdr3_aa: CASSPDRGQETQYF
cdr3_nt: TGTGCCAGCAGCCCAGACAGGGGCCAAGAGACCCAGTACTTC

cdr3_length: 14
d_call: TRBD2
j_call: TRBJ2-7
v_call: TRBV4-1
clone_size: .
cdr3_aa: CASRERELGYEQYF
cdr3_nt: TGCGCCAGCAGGGAGCGGGAGTTAGGATACGAGCAGTACTTC

cdr3_length: 16
d_call: TRBD2
j_call: TRBJ2-1
v_call: TRBV11-2
clone_size: .
cdr3_aa: CASSHLTSGSIDEQFF
cdr3_nt: TGTGCCAGCAGCCATTTGACTAGCGGGAGTATCGATGAGCAGTTCTTC

cdr3_length: 14
d_call: .
j_call: TRBJ2-3
v_call: TRBV7-9
clone_size: .
cdr3_aa: CASSSLRGTDTQYF
cdr3_nt: TGTGCCAGCAGCTCGCTTCGAGGCACAGATACGCAGTATTTT

cdr3_length: 15
d_call: .
j_call: TRBJ2-1
v_call: TRBV6-6
clone_size: .
cdr3_aa: CASIRRIGSYNEQFF
cdr3_nt: TGTGCCAGCATCCGGCGGATCGGATCCTACAATGAGCAGTTCTTC

cdr3_length: 15
d_call: TRBD2
j_call: TRBJ2-1
v_call: TRBV24-1
clone_size: .
cdr3_aa: CATSLSGSSYNEQFF
cdr3_nt: TGTGCCACCAGTCTTAGCGGGAGCTCCTACAATGAGCAGTTCTTC

cdr3_length: 13
d_call: .
j_call: TRBJ2-5
v_call: TRBV6-1
clone_size: .
cdr3_aa: CASSDTGLETQYF
cdr3_nt: TGTGCCAGCAGTGATACAGGGTTGGAGACCCAGTACTTC

cdr3_length: 14
d_call: TRBD1
j_call: TRBJ1-4
v_call: TRBV4-1
clone_size: .
cdr3_aa: CASSHTGGEEKLFF
cdr3_nt: TGCGCCAGCAGCCACACAGGGGGAGAGGAAAAACTGTTTTTT

cdr3_length: 16
d_call: .
j_call: TRBJ2-1
v_call: TRBV5-6
clone_size: .
cdr3_aa: CASSLVQGGSYNEQFF
cdr3_nt: TGTGCCAGCAGCTTGGTGCAGGGTGGGTCCTACAATGAGCAGTTCTTC

cdr3_length: 14
d_call: TRBD2
j_call: TRBJ2-3
v_call: TRBV28
clone_size: .
cdr3_aa: CASALAGEVDTQYF
cdr3_nt: TGTGCCAGCGCACTAGCGGGAGAGGTAGATACGCAGTATTTT

cdr3_length: 15
d_call: TRBD2
j_call: TRBJ2-3
v_call: TRBV5-1
clone_size: once
cdr3_aa: CASSPTSGRADTQYF
cdr3_nt: TGCGCCAGCAGCCCGACTAGCGGGAGGGCAGATACGCAGTATTTT

cdr3_length: 16
d_call: TRBD1
j_call: TRBJ1-3
v_call: TRBV19
clone_size: .
cdr3_aa: CASSAGTGVKRNTIYF
cdr3_nt: TGTGCCAGTAGTGCGGGGACAGGGGTGAAAAGAAACACCATATATTTT

cdr3_length: 16
d_call: TRBD1
j_call: TRBJ1-2
v_call: TRBV7-8
clone_size: .
cdr3_aa: CASSLATGDHGYGYTF
cdr3_nt: TGTGCCAGCAGCTTAGCGACAGGGGACCACGGCTATGGCTACACCTTC

cdr3_length: 13
d_call: TRBD1
j_call: TRBJ2-2
v_call: TRBV7-3
clone_size: .
cdr3_aa: CASSTTGGRELFF
cdr3_nt: TGTGCCAGCAGCACGACAGGGGGCCGGGAGCTGTTTTTT

cdr3_length: 15
d_call: TRBD1
j_call: TRBJ2-7
v_call: TRBV28
clone_size: few
cdr3_aa: CASSGGGQGYYEQYF
cdr3_nt: TGTGCCAGCAGTGGCGGGGGACAGGGATATTACGAGCAGTACTTC

cdr3_length: 16
d_call: TRBD2
j_call: TRBJ2-7
v_call: TRBV5-1
clone_size: .
cdr3_aa: CASSPRGGVNSYEQYF
cdr3_nt: TGCGCCAGCAGCCCCCGGGGAGGGGTGAACTCCTACGAGCAGTACTTC

cdr3_length: 11
d_call: .
j_call: TRBJ2-3
v_call: TRBV30
clone_size: .
cdr3_aa: CAWGLGDTQYF
cdr3_nt: TGTGCCTGGGGACTCGGGGATACGCAGTATTTT

cdr3_length: 16
d_call: TRBD1
j_call: TRBJ1-4
v_call: TRBV2
clone_size: once
cdr3_aa: CASVRDRVSTNEKLFF
cdr3_nt: TGTGCCAGCGTCCGGGACAGGGTTTCAACTAATGAAAAACTGTTTTTT

cdr3_length: 17
d_call: TRBD2
j_call: TRBJ2-3
v_call: TRBV10-3
clone_size: .
cdr3_aa: CAIRNLASGRVTDTQYF
cdr3_nt: TGTGCCATCAGAAACCTGGCTAGCGGGAGGGTCACAGATACGCAGTATTTT

cdr3_length: 11
d_call: .
j_call: TRBJ1-2
v_call: TRBV6-5
clone_size: .
cdr3_aa: CATFVAGGYTF
cdr3_nt: TGTGCCACCTTCGTAGCGGGTGGCTACACCTTC

cdr3_length: 15
d_call: .
j_call: TRBJ2-1
v_call: TRBV7-2
clone_size: .
cdr3_aa: CASSLTESSYNEQFF
cdr3_nt: TGTGCCAGCAGCTTAACGGAGAGCTCCTACAATGAGCAGTTCTTC

cdr3_length: 15
d_call: TRBD2
j_call: TRBJ2-1
v_call: TRBV9
clone_size: .
cdr3_aa: CASSPGGFSYNEQFF
cdr3_nt: TGTGCCAGCAGCCCGGGGGGTTTTTCCTACAATGAGCAGTTCTTC

cdr3_length: 14
d_call: .
j_call: TRBJ1-1
v_call: TRBV5-6
clone_size: .
cdr3_aa: CASSLLRTNTEAFF
cdr3_nt: TGTGCCAGCAGCTTACTTAGGACTAACACTGAAGCTTTCTTT

cdr3_length: 15
d_call: TRBD2
j_call: TRBJ2-3
v_call: TRBV2
clone_size: .
cdr3_aa: CASGEAGVGTDTQYF
cdr3_nt: TGTGCCAGCGGCGAAGCGGGAGTTGGCACAGATACGCAGTATTTT

cdr3_length: 14
d_call: .
j_call: TRBJ1-3
v_call: TRBV18
clone_size: .
cdr3_aa: CASSPRETGNTIYF
cdr3_nt: TGTGCCAGCTCACCGCGAGAAACTGGAAACACCATATATTTT

cdr3_length: 16
d_call: .
j_call: TRBJ1-4
v_call: TRBV7-2
clone_size: once
cdr3_aa: CASSLAMTGRNEKLFF
cdr3_nt: TGTGCCAGCAGCTTAGCAATGACAGGTCGTAATGAAAAACTGTTTTTT

cdr3_length: 17
d_call: TRBD2
j_call: TRBJ2-2
v_call: TRBV7-9
clone_size: .
cdr3_aa: CASSPRGLAGVTGELFF
cdr3_nt: TGTGCCAGCAGCCCCCGGGGACTAGCGGGGGTCACCGGGGAGCTGTTTTTT

cdr3_length: 13
d_call: .
j_call: TRBJ1-2
v_call: TRBV28
clone_size: .
cdr3_aa: CASSSGGISGYTF
cdr3_nt: TGTGCCAGCAGTTCGGGAGGGATAAGCGGCTACACCTTC

cdr3_length: 9
d_call: .
j_call: TRBJ1-2
v_call: TRBV7-3
clone_size: .
cdr3_aa: CANRCGYTF
cdr3_nt: TGTGCCAACCGGTGCGGCTACACCTTC

cdr3_length: 16
d_call: TRBD1
j_call: TRBJ1-5
v_call: TRBV18
clone_size: once
cdr3_aa: CASSDPIDRDNQPQHF
cdr3_nt: TGTGCCAGCTCCGACCCCATAGACAGGGATAATCAGCCCCAGCATTTT

cdr3_length: 13
d_call: TRBD2
j_call: TRBJ2-2
v_call: TRBV6-6
clone_size: .
cdr3_aa: CASRLAGGPKLFF
cdr3_nt: TGTGCCAGCAGACTAGCGGGAGGGCCTAAGCTGTTTTTT

cdr3_length: 14
d_call: .
j_call: TRBJ1-1
v_call: TRBV5-1
clone_size: .
cdr3_aa: CASSSTASSTEAFF
cdr3_nt: TGCGCCAGCAGCTCGACAGCGTCGAGCACTGAAGCTTTCTTT

cdr3_length: 17
d_call: TRBD2
j_call: TRBJ2-1
v_call: TRBV18
clone_size: .
cdr3_aa: CASSPPGSGSPYNEQFF
cdr3_nt: TGTGCCAGCTCACCACCAGGAAGCGGGAGCCCCTACAATGAGCAGTTCTTC

cdr3_length: 13
d_call: TRBD1
j_call: TRBJ1-4
v_call: TRBV7-8
clone_size: .
cdr3_aa: CASSKGTGGKLFF
cdr3_nt: TGTGCCAGCAGCAAAGGGACAGGGGGGAAACTGTTTTTT

cdr3_length: 14
d_call: TRBD2
j_call: TRBJ2-7
v_call: TRBV5-1
clone_size: .
cdr3_aa: CASSFSGLAYEQYF
cdr3_nt: TGCGCCAGCAGCTTTTCGGGACTAGCCTACGAGCAGTACTTC

cdr3_length: 14
d_call: .
j_call: TRBJ1-5
v_call: TRBV28
clone_size: .
cdr3_aa: CASNTGFGNQPQHF
cdr3_nt: TGTGCCAGCAACACAGGGTTCGGTAATCAGCCCCAGCATTTT

cdr3_length: 19
d_call: TRBD2
j_call: TRBJ2-1
v_call: TRBV5-4
clone_size: .
cdr3_aa: CASSPRSGRTGTSYNEQFF
cdr3_nt: TGTGCCAGCAGCCCGAGGAGCGGGAGGACGGGAACTTCCTACAATGAGCAGTTCTTC

cdr3_length: 15
d_call: TRBD1
j_call: TRBJ1-6
v_call: TRBV6-1
clone_size: .
cdr3_aa: CASSEHTGGNSPLHF
cdr3_nt: TGTGCCAGCAGTGAACACACAGGGGGAAATTCACCCCTCCACTTT

cdr3_length: 12
d_call: .
j_call: TRBJ2-3
v_call: TRBV9
clone_size: .
cdr3_aa: CASSVKGDTQYF
cdr3_nt: TGTGCCAGCAGCGTAAAGGGGGATACGCAGTATTTT